These T cell receptor beta chains were read from a single sample in a study of response to subunit inactivated influenza vaccine. From the RT-PCR reads, TCRdb called clonotypes with MiXCR, one entry per CDR3 protein. Here the sample spans around 650,000 distinct CDR3 sequences, 15% to 19% being singletons. This specimen consisted of PBMCs from blood, obtained about 12 days after vaccination. The receptors here all came from a man between 50 and 59 years old who received an inactivated influenza vaccine. Both conserved end residues are trimmed from each CDR3.

j_gene | v_gene | CDR3aa
TRBJ2-7 | TRBV20-1 | SAETRDSYEQY
TRBJ2-3 | TRBV5-1 | ASSSRSGVTDTQY
TRBJ2-7 | TRBV20-1 | SARDDRDEQY
TRBJ2-1 | TRBV7-3 | ASSTSGAVAYNEQF
TRBJ2-2 | TRBV5-6 | ASSTGLLSAGELF
TRBJ1-1 | TRBV10-3 | AATGQLNTEAF
TRBJ1-1 | TRBV6-1 | ASSDWTGETTEAF
TRBJ2-5 | TRBV30 | ALQDSLFGKETQY
TRBJ2-5 | TRBV6-2/TRBV6-3 | ASSYLGPLQETQY
TRBJ2-7 | TRBV5-4 | ASSRGGGPTKGNEQY
TRBJ1-1 | TRBV7-9 | ASSPTPGNTEAF
TRBJ2-3 | TRBV29-1 | SVLRGGGLTTQY
TRBJ1-1 | TRBV7-9 | ASSPGGARNTEAF
TRBJ2-6 | TRBV6-2/TRBV6-3 | ASSTLPNSGRALGANVLT
TRBJ2-3 | TRBV20-1 | SSKSGTSGADTQY
TRBJ2-2 | TRBV6-1 | ASSEAQKNTGELF
TRBJ2-1 | TRBV5-4 | ASSLLTGGPNEQF
TRBJ1-6 | TRBV3-1 | ASSLKGSSPLH
TRBJ1-1 | TRBV7-8 | ASSLGRDRAWGSPGAF
TRBJ1-1 | TRBV20-1 | SARNSGVMKAF
TRBJ2-5 | TRBV25-1 | ASSEGHDESQY
TRBJ2-4 | TRBV20-1 | SAFKGQADGKNIQY
TRBJ1-2 | TRBV20-1 | SARSGRTNYGYT
TRBJ2-1 | TRBV6-1 | ASRMGLAGAYNEQF
TRBJ1-5 | TRBV29-1 | SVLGVGDQPQH
TRBJ1-2 | TRBV6-6 | ASSLDRGGYT
TRBJ2-1 | TRBV6-2/TRBV6-3 | ASSYSRGYNEQF
TRBJ2-1 | TRBV10-3 | AISLGRGNNEQF
TRBJ2-7 | TRBV2 | ASSNRGFGEQY
TRBJ2-2 | TRBV4-3 | ASSQDSGGFLSTGELF
TRBJ2-1 | TRBV14 | ASSQVAGALGEQF
TRBJ2-7 | TRBV12-3/TRBV12-4 | ASSQGQGTLEQY
TRBJ2-5 | TRBV29-1 | SVVLGAQETQY
TRBJ2-1 | TRBV12-3/TRBV12-4 | ASSPGRLLPGGSNNEQF
TRBJ2-5 | TRBV20-1 | SAAVAGGQETQY
TRBJ1-1 | TRBV28 | ASSSRYTVNTEAF
TRBJ2-2 | TRBV7-9 | ASSFRRRDEGGELF
TRBJ2-7 | TRBV5-6 | ASSRQDTDAYEQY
TRBJ2-7 | TRBV20-1 | SALDSRTISYEQY
TRBJ2-2 | TRBV20-1 | SARPLNTGELF
TRBJ2-1 | TRBV7-2 | ASSLILAGGSYNEQF
TRBJ2-7 | TRBV20-1 | SAARTAWGEQY
TRBJ2-2 | TRBV28 | ASRTGQIMNTGELF
TRBJ2-1 | TRBV30 | AWSAKDWDEQF
TRBJ2-7 | TRBV5-1 | ASSSIAGELSYEQY
TRBJ2-5 | TRBV20-1 | SATGQQETQY
TRBJ2-7 | TRBV4-2 | ASSQDGGAAGVSDEQY
TRBJ2-4 | TRBV7-2 | ASSFMAKNIQY
TRBJ2-7 | TRBV20-1 | SARSDRDYEQY
TRBJ2-2 | TRBV4-1 | ASSLTPGQTTGELF
TRBJ2-7 | TRBV7-2 | ASSPGRYSYAQY
TRBJ2-1 | TRBV20-1 | SAPRQGSYNEQF
TRBJ2-1 | TRBV28 | ASSLAQAGYNEQF
TRBJ2-1 | TRBV11-2 | ASSLGSTKYNEQF
TRBJ2-1 | TRBV6-1 | ASSERRGTSYNEQF
TRBJ2-2 | TRBV7-8 | ASSFTGEGTGELF
TRBJ2-1 | TRBV2 | ASRGTSGKAYSYNEQF
TRBJ2-1 | TRBV4-1 | ASSQGGSRQF